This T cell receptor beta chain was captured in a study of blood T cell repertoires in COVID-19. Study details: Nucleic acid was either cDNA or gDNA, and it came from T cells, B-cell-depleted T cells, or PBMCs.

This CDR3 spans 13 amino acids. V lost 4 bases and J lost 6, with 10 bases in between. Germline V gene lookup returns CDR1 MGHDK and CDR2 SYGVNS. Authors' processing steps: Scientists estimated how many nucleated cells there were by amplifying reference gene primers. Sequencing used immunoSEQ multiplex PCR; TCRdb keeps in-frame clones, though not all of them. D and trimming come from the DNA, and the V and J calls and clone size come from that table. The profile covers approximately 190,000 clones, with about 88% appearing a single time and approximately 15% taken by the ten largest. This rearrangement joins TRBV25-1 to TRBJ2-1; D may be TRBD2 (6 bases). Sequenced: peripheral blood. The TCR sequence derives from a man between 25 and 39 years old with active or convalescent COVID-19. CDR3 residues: CASSGGTFNEQFF. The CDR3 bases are TGTGCCAGCAGTGGCGGGACCTTCAATGAGCAGTTCTTC.